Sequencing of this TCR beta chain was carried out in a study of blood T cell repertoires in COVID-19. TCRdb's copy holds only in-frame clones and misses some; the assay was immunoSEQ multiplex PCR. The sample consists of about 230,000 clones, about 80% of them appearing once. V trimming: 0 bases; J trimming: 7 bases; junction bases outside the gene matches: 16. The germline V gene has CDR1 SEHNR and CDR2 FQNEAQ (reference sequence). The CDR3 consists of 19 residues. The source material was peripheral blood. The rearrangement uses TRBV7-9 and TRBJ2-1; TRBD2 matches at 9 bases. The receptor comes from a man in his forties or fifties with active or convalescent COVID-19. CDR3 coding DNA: TGTGCCAGCAGCTTAGCCACTAGGGCGGGGGGGTTAGGTGTGAATGAGCAGTTCTTC. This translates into CASSLATRAGGLGVNEQFF.